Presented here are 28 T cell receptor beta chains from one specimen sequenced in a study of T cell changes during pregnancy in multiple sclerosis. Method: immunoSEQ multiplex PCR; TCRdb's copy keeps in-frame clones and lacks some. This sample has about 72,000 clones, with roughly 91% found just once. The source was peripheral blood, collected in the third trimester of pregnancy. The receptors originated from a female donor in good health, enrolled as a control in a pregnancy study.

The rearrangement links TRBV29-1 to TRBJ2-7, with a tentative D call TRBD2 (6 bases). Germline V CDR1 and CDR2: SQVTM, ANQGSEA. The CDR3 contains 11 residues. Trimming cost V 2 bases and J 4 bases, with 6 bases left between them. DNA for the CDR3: TGCAGCGTTGAACTAGCGTACGAGCAGTACTTC. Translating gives CSVELAYEQYF.

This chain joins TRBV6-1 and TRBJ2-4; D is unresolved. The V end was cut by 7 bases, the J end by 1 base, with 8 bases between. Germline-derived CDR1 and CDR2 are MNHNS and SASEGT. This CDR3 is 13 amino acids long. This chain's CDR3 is CASISLAKNIQYF. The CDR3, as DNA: TGTGCCAGCATCTCGTTGGCCAAAAACATTCAGTACTTC.

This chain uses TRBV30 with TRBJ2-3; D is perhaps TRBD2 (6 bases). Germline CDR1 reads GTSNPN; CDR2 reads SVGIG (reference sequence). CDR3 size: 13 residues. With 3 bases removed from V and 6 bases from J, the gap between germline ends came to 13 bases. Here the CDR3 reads CAWSGSGPDTQYF. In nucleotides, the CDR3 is TGTGCCTGGAGCGGTAGCGGACCGGATACGCAGTATTTT.

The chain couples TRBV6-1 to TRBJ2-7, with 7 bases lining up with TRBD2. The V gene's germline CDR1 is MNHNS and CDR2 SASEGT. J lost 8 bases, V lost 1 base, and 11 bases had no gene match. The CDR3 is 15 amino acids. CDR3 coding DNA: TGTGCCAGCAGTGAAGACGGCGGGGGATTTGACAAGCAGTACTTC. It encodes CASSEDGGGFDKQYF.

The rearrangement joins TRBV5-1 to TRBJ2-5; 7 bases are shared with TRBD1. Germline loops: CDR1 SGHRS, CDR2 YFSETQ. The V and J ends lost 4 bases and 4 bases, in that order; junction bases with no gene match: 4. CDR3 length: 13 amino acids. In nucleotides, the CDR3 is TGCGCCAGCAGCCCATGGACAGGAGAGACCCAGTACTTC. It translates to CASSPWTGETQYF.

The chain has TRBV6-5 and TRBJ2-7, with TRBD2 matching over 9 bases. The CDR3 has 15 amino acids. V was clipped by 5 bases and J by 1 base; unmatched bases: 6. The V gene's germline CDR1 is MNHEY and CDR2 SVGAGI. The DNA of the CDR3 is TGTGCCAGCAGTCCCCTAGCGGGGATGTCCTACGAGCAGTACTTC. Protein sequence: CASSPLAGMSYEQYF.

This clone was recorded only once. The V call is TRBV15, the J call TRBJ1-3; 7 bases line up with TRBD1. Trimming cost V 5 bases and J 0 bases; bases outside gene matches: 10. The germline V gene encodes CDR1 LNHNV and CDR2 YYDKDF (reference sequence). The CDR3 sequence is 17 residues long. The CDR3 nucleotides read TGTGCCACCAGCGGCATCCAGGGGACAGACTCTGGAAACACCATATATTTT. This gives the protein CATSGIQGTDSGNTIYF.

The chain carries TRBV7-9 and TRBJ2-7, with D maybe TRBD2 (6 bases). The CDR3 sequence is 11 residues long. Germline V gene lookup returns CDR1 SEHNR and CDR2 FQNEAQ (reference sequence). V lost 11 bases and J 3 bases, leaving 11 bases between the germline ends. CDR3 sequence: CAEGGIYEQYF. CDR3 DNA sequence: TGTGCCGAGGGCGGGATCTACGAGCAGTACTTC.

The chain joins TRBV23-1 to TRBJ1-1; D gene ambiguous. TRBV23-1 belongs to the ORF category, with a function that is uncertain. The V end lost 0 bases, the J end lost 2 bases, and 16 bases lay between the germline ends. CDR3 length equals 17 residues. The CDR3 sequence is CASSQSPLLADNTEAFF. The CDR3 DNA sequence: TGCGCCAGCAGTCAATCCCCCCTGTTGGCCGATAACACTGAAGCTTTCTTT.

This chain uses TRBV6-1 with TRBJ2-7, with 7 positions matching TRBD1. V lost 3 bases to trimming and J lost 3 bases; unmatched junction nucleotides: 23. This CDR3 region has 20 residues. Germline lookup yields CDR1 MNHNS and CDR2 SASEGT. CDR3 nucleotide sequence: TGTGCCAGCAGTGATCCCTCAAAGACAGGGCGGGTTTATTCGGTCTACGAGCAGTACTTC. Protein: CASSDPSKTGRVYSVYEQYF.

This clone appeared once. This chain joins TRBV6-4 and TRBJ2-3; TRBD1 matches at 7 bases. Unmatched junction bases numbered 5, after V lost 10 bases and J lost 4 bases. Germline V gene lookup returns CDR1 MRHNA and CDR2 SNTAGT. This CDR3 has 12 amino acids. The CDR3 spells CATQQGADTQYF. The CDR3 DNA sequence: TGTGCCACCCAGCAGGGGGCAGATACGCAGTATTTT.

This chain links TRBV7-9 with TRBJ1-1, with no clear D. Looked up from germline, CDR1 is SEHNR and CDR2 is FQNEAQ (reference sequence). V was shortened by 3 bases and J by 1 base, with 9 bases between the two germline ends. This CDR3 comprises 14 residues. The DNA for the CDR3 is TGTGCCAGCAGCTTGGTGGGAGGGAACACTGAAGCTTTCTTT. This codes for CASSLVGGNTEAFF.

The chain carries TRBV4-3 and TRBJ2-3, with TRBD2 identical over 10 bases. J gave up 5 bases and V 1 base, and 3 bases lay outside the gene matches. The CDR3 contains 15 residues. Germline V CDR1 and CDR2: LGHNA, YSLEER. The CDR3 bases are TGCGCCAGCAGCCAAGCCAGACTAGCGGGAGATACGCAGTATTTT. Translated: CASSQARLAGDTQYF.

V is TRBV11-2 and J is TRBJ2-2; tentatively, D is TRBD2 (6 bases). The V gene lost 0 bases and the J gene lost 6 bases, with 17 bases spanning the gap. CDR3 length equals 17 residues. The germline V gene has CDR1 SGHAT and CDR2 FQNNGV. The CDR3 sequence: CASSLDYRAPGAGELFF. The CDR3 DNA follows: TGTGCCAGCAGCTTAGATTACCGGGCCCCGGGGGCCGGGGAGCTGTTTTTT.

The CDR3 loop reads CASSLEQTEAFF. As DNA, the CDR3 is TGCGCCAGCAGCTTGGAACAGACTGAAGCTTTCTTT. This sequence joins TRBV5-1 and TRBJ1-1; unclear D gene. The V end was cut by 0 bases, the J end by 5 bases, with 5 bases between. Per the germline V gene, CDR1 is SGHRS and CDR2 is YFSETQ. CDR3 length equals 12 residues. The variable domain in full, with the rest retrieved from reference TRBV5-1 and TRBJ1-1, is KAGVTQTPRYLIKTRGQQVTLSCSPISGHRSVSWYQQTPGQGLQFLFEYFSETQRNKGNFPGRFSGRQFSNSRSEMNVSTLELGDSALYLCASSLEQTEAFFGQGTRLTVV.

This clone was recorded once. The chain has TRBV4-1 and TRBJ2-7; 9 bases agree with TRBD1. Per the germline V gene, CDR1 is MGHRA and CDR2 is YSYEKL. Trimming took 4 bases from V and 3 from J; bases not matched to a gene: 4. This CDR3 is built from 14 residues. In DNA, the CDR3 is TGCGCCAGCAGCCGCCGGGACAGGGACTACGAGCAGTACTTC. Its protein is CASSRRDRDYEQYF.

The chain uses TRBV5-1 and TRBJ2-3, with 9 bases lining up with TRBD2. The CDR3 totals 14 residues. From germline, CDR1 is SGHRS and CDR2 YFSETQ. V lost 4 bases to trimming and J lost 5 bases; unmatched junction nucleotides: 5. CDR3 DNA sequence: TGCGCCAGCAGCCCTAGCGGGGTTGGAGATACGCAGTATTTT. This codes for CASSPSGVGDTQYF.

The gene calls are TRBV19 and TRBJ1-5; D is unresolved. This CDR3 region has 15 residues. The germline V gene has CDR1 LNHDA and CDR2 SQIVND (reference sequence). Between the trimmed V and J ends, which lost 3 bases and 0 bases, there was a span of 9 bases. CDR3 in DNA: TGTGCCAGTAGTATGACCGGAGATAGCAATCAGCCCCAGCATTTT. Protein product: CASSMTGDSNQPQHF.

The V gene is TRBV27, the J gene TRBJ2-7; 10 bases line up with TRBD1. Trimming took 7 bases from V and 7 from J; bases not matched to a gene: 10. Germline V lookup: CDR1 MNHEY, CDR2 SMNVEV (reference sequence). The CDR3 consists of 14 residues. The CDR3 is CASTSGTGVWEQYF. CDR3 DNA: TGTGCCAGCACGTCCGGGACAGGGGTTTGGGAGCAGTACTTC.

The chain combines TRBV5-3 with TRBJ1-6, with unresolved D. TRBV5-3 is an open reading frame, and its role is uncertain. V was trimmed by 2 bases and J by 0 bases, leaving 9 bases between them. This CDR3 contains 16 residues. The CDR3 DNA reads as TGTGCCAGAAGCTTAAAGAGGAGCTCCTATAATTCACCCCTCCACTTT. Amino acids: CARSLKRSSYNSPLHF.

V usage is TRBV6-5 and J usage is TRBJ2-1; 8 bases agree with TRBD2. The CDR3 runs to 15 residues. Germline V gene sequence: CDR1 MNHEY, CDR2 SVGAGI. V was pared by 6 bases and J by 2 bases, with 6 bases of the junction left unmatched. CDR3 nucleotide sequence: TGTGCCAGCAGCCTTAGCGGGGCGACCTACAATGAGCAGTTCTTC. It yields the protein CASSLSGATYNEQFF.

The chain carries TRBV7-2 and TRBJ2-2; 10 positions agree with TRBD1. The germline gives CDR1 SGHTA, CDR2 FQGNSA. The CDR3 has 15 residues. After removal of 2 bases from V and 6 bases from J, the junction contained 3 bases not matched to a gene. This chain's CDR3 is CASSLRQGAAGELFF. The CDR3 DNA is TGTGCCAGCAGCTTACGACAGGGGGCCGCCGGGGAGCTGTTTTTT.

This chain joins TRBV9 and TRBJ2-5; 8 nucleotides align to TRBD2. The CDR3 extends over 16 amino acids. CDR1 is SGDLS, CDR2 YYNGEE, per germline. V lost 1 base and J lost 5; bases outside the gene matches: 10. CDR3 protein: CASSVIAGTRVETQYF. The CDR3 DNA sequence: TGTGCCAGCAGCGTAATCGCCGGGACTAGGGTGGAGACCCAGTACTTC.

The CDR3 here is CASSQQGSEAFF. CDR3 DNA: TGCGCCAGCAGCCAACAGGGAAGTGAAGCTTTCTTT. This rearrangement joins TRBV4-1 to TRBJ1-1; perhaps TRBD1 as D (5 bases). This CDR3 spans 12 amino acids. Germline CDR1 and CDR2: MGHRA and YSYEKL. V was clipped by 2 bases and J by 7 bases, with 8 bases between them.

CDR3: CASSPGQGAVSYGYTF. DNA of the CDR3: TGTGCCAGCAGCCCGGGACAGGGGGCAGTCAGCTATGGCTACACCTTC. This chain connects TRBV5-4 to TRBJ1-2; 12 bases are a match to TRBD1. The junction had 8 bases not matched to a gene; V was cut back by 4 bases and J by 4 bases. Looked up from germline, CDR1 is SGHNT and CDR2 is YYREEE (reference sequence). This CDR3 comprises 16 residues.

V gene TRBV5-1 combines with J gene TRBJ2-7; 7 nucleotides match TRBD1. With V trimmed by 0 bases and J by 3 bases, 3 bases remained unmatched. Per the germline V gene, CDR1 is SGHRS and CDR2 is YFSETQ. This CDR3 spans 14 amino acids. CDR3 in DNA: TGCGCCAGCAGCTTGGAGGGGACAGACTACGAGCAGTACTTC. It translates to CASSLEGTDYEQYF.

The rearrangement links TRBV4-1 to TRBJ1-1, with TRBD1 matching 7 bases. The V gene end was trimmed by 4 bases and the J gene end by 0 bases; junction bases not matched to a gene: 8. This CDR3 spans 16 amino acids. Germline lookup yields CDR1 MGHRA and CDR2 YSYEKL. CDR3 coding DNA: TGCGCCAGCAGCCGGAAAAGGGACAGTCTGAACACTGAAGCTTTCTTT. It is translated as CASSRKRDSLNTEAFF.

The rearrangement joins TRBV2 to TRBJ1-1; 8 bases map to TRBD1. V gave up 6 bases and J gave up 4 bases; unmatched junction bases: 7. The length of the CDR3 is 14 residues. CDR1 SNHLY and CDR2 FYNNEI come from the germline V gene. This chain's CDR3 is CASRDRVRGTEAFF. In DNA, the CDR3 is TGTGCCAGCAGGGACAGGGTACGGGGCACTGAAGCTTTCTTT.